These 22 T cell receptor beta chains came from one sample sequenced in a study of glioma-infiltrating T cells after dendritic cell vaccination. Assay: immunoSEQ multiplex PCR; the TCRdb copy retains only in-frame clones and omits some. This table has approximately 82,000 clones, approximately 90% appearing once. The source material was blood, sampled before dendritic cell vaccination. All receptors derive from a human donor with glioblastoma.

Only one count was recorded for this clone. CDR3 loop: CASSFDKWDEQFF. The CDR3 region has the DNA TGTGCCAGCAGCTTTGACAAGTGGGATGAGCAGTTCTTC. J is TRBJ2-1 and V is TRBV11-3; no firm D call. CDR3 size: 13 residues. Between the trimmed V and J ends, which lost 3 bases and 8 bases, there was a span of 11 bases. In germline, CDR1 is SGHNT, CDR2 YENEEA.

The J gene is TRBJ1-4, the V gene TRBV7-9, with a possible D match to TRBD1 (5 bases). The germline V gene encodes CDR1 SEHNR and CDR2 FQNEAQ (reference sequence). V was pared by 1 base and J by 5 bases, with 11 bases between. This CDR3 is built from 15 residues. CDR3 loop: CASSLEAGLNEKLFF. The CDR3 DNA reads as TGTGCCAGCAGCTTAGAGGCAGGGCTGAATGAAAAACTGTTTTTT.

The V and J genes are TRBV2 and TRBJ2-1; D is perhaps TRBD2 (6 bases). Trimming cost V 4 bases and J 10 bases, with 8 bases left between them. Germline V gene lookup returns CDR1 SNHLY and CDR2 FYNNEI. This CDR3 spans 11 amino acids. The CDR3 bases are TGTGCCAGCAGTGTGGAGGGCGAGCAGTTCTTC. This sequence encodes CASSVEGEQFF.

The rearrangement uses TRBV5-1 and TRBJ2-2; D ambiguous. The CDR3 covers 17 residues. V shed 0 bases and J shed 2 bases, with 14 bases lying between them. Germline V CDR1 and CDR2: SGHRS, YFSETQ. The CDR3 sequence is CASSLARKSLNTGELFF. In DNA, the CDR3 is TGCGCCAGCAGCTTGGCGAGGAAGAGTCTAAACACCGGGGAGCTGTTTTTT.

The V and J genes are TRBV6-1 and TRBJ1-4; a possible D gene is TRBD1 (5 bases). Per the germline V gene, CDR1 is MNHNS and CDR2 is SASEGT. The length of the CDR3 is 13 residues. V was pared by 3 bases and J by 7 bases, with 9 bases between. The CDR3 sequence is CASSDGAAEKLFF. The CDR3 nucleotides are TGTGCCAGCAGTGATGGGGCGGCTGAAAAACTGTTTTTT.

This chain uses TRBV27 with TRBJ2-3; 10 bases line up with TRBD2. The CDR3 consists of 15 residues. Germline V lookup: CDR1 MNHEY, CDR2 SMNVEV (reference sequence). Trimming at V came to 2 bases and at J to 2 bases, leaving 1 base not matched to a gene. DNA of the CDR3: TGTGCCAGCAGTTTACTAGCGGGGGCCACAGATACGCAGTATTTT. Translation gives CASSLLAGATDTQYF.

This CDR3 reads CASSRGGVGTQYF. The CDR3 coding sequence is TGTGCCAGCAGCCGGGGGGGGGTCGGGACCCAGTACTTC. The chain carries TRBV5-4 and TRBJ2-5; TRBD2 aligns across 8 bases. The CDR3 runs 13 residues. From germline, CDR1 is SGHNT and CDR2 YYREEE (reference sequence). The ends lost 4 bases at V and 7 bases at J; junction bases unmatched: 6.

Notes on this clone: The same CDR3 also results from other DNA sequences found in this sample. The chain has TRBV2 and TRBJ2-5; D is uncertain. Trimming took 9 bases from V and 5 from J, leaving 10 bases between them. The CDR3 has 11 residues. Germline-derived CDR1 and CDR2 are SNHLY and FYNNEI. The DNA for the CDR3 is TGTGCCAGTAGCCCACGGGAGACCCAGTACTTC. Translation gives CASSPRETQYF.

This sequence joins TRBV30 and TRBJ1-2; D not resolved. V lost 4 bases, J lost 3 bases, and 9 bases lay in between. In germline, CDR1 is GTSNPN, CDR2 SVGIG (reference sequence). The CDR3 covers 12 residues. Here the CDR3 DNA reads TGTGCCTGGAACAAAGGAGACTATGGCTACACCTTC. Its protein is CAWNKGDYGYTF.

The chain joins TRBV7-8 to TRBJ2-1; D is uncertain. The germline V gene encodes CDR1 SGHVS and CDR2 FQNEAQ. V lost 5 bases and J lost 3, with 20 bases in between. This CDR3 comprises 17 residues. CDR3 region: CASSPTAGSPNYNEQFF. The DNA of the CDR3 is TGTGCCAGCAGCCCGACGGCAGGATCTCCTAACTACAATGAGCAGTTCTTC.

The chain combines TRBV2 with TRBJ2-7; maybe TRBD2 (5 bases). This CDR3 spans 13 amino acids. Trimming removed 9 bases at V and 5 bases at J, with 17 bases between. CDR1 is SNHLY and CDR2 is FYNNEI in the germline V gene. This CDR3 is CASARGVPHEQYF. Written as DNA, the CDR3 is TGTGCCAGTGCCCGGGGAGTCCCCCACGAGCAGTACTTC.

The rearrangement uses TRBV19 and TRBJ1-1; TRBD1 is a possible D gene (6 bases). The CDR3 extends over 15 amino acids. Germline lookup yields CDR1 LNHDA and CDR2 SQIVND (reference sequence). The germline V and J ends were trimmed by 5 bases and 1 base, with 14 bases remaining between them. The CDR3 nucleotides read TGTGCCAGTAGTCCGCAACAGGGCTCGAACACTGAAGCTTTCTTT. Its translation is CASSPQQGSNTEAFF.

This clone is a singleton in its sample. The chain links TRBV5-6 to TRBJ1-5; perhaps TRBD1 as D (6 bases). This CDR3 is built from 17 residues. CDR1 and CDR2 (germline): SGHDT, YYEEEE. V gave up 5 bases and J gave up 0 bases, with 18 bases separating them. The CDR3 DNA sequence: TGTGCCAGCAGTTCTCGGCGGGGGCGGTATAGCAATCAGCCCCAGCATTTT. It specifies CASSSRRGRYSNQPQHF.

The chain carries TRBV18 and TRBJ1-2; TRBD1 matches 7 bases. Germline CDR1 and CDR2: KGHSH and LQKENI. The ends lost 4 bases at V and 3 bases at J; junction bases unmatched: 11. The CDR3 loop spans 16 amino acids. CDR3 protein: CASSLDRVPDYYGYTF. CDR3 in DNA: TGTGCCAGCTCACTTGACAGGGTCCCAGACTACTATGGCTACACCTTC.

The V and J genes are TRBV19 and TRBJ1-2; 7 nucleotides align to TRBD1. The V and J ends lost 5 bases and 4 bases, in that order; junction bases with no gene match: 10. The germline V gene has CDR1 LNHDA and CDR2 SQIVND (reference sequence). The CDR3 has 15 residues. CDR3 in amino acids: CASSDGTDLPYGYTF. CDR3 sequence (DNA): TGTGCCAGTAGTGACGGGACAGATCTGCCCTATGGCTACACCTTC.

The rearrangement links TRBV10-3 to TRBJ2-7, with 8 bases identical to TRBD2. Unmatched junction bases numbered 7, after V lost 6 bases and J lost 6 bases. This CDR3 has 13 residues. In germline, CDR1 is ENHRY, CDR2 SYGVKD. CDR3 residues: CAISPAGVREQYF. The CDR3 region has the DNA TGTGCCATCAGCCCAGCGGGAGTACGCGAGCAGTACTTC.

This rearrangement joins TRBV14 to TRBJ1-6; TRBD1 is a possible D gene (6 bases). Germline V CDR1 and CDR2: SGHDN, FVKESK. CDR3 size: 15 residues. V was shortened by 2 bases and J by 6 bases, with 11 bases between the two germline ends. CDR3 residues: CASSQRRGTNSPLHF. The CDR3 region has the DNA TGTGCCAGCAGCCAACGAAGGGGGACTAATTCACCCCTCCACTTT. The complete variable domain, with remaining parts taken from reference TRBV14 and TRBJ1-6, reads EAGVTQFPSHSVIEKGQTVTLRCDPISGHDNLYWYRRVMGKEIKFLLHFVKESKQDESGMPNNRFLAERTGGTYSTLKVQPAELEDSGVYFCASSQRRGTNSPLHFGNGTRLTVT.

The chain carries TRBV6-1 and TRBJ1-1; D is perhaps TRBD1 (5 bases). V lost 8 bases and J 1 base, leaving 11 bases between the germline ends. Looked up from germline, CDR1 is MNHNS and CDR2 is SASEGT. There are 13 residues in the CDR3. The CDR3 region has the DNA TGTGCCAGCTCCGGGGGGAGGAACACTGAAGCTTTCTTT. Residues: CASSGGRNTEAFF.

This chain links TRBV6-4 with TRBJ2-2; unclear D gene. V gave up 6 bases and J gave up 1 base, with 9 bases separating them. The germline V gene encodes CDR1 MRHNA and CDR2 SNTAGT. This CDR3 is 14 amino acids long. The CDR3 spells CASSVTRNTGELFF. CDR3 in DNA: TGTGCCAGCAGCGTTACAAGGAACACCGGGGAGCTGTTTTTT.

This chain joins TRBV19 and TRBJ2-1; TRBD2 matches 8 bases. Germline CDR1 reads LNHDA; CDR2 reads SQIVND (reference sequence). The trim removed 6 bases at V and 4 bases at J, leaving 11 bases unmatched. CDR3 size: 16 residues. CDR3 region: CASRGFSGSPYNEQFF. CDR3 coding DNA: TGTGCCAGTAGAGGGTTCAGCGGGAGCCCATACAATGAGCAGTTCTTC. The entire variable domain, with the rest obtained from reference TRBV19 and TRBJ2-1, is as follows: DGGITQSPKYLFRKEGQNVTLSCEQNLNHDAMYWYRQDPGQGLRLIYYSQIVNDFQKGDIAEGYSVSREKKESFPLTVTSAQKNPTAFYLCASRGFSGSPYNEQFFGPGTRLTVL.

This clone was seen a single time. The chain employs TRBV13 and TRBJ2-7, with TRBD1 identical over 9 bases. Germline CDR1 and CDR2: PRHDT and FYEKMQ (reference sequence). V was pared by 3 bases and J by 0 bases, with 12 bases of the junction left unmatched. This CDR3 region has 18 residues. The CDR3 DNA is TGTGCCAGCAGCTTGACGGGAGCCCCGACAGGGGGCTCCTACGAGCAGTACTTC. It encodes CASSLTGAPTGGSYEQYF.

This clone showed up just once. The chain combines TRBV5-1 with TRBJ2-1, with D tentatively TRBD1 (6 bases). V was clipped by 0 bases and J by 2 bases, with 9 bases between them. Per the germline V gene, CDR1 is SGHRS and CDR2 is YFSETQ. This CDR3 comprises 15 residues. CDR3 nucleotide sequence: TGCGCCAGCAGCTTGGAAGGGGGAGCCTACAATGAGCAGTTCTTC. It specifies CASSLEGGAYNEQFF.